Shown below are 9 T cell receptor beta chains from a single sample sequenced in a study of CD8+ T cells in alopecia areata. RNA was isolated and reverse transcribed to cDNA, the sequencing template. The table came from immunoSEQ multiplex PCR; TCRdb's copy has only in-frame clones and leaves some out. The table has about 200,000 clones, approximately 61% seen once. The specimen was CD4+ T cells sorted from blood, collected at week 0. The receptors come from a human donor with alopecia areata.

V and J are TRBV6-5 and TRBJ1-3; no clear D. The CDR3 contains 11 residues. Germline CDR1 is MNHEY and CDR2 is SVGAGI. Trimming shortened V by 8 bases and J by 4 bases, and 6 bases separated the two germline ends. In DNA form, the CDR3 reads TGTGCCAGCTTTAGGGGAAACACCATATATTTT. Translation gives CASFRGNTIYF.

The genes are TRBV7-2 and TRBJ2-3; perhaps D is TRBD1 or TRBD2 (5 bases each). The CDR3 consists of 15 residues. V was pared by 1 base and J by 9 bases, with 17 bases between. Looked up from germline, CDR1 is SGHTA and CDR2 is FQGNSA. The CDR3 spells CASSLEPGGPGTQYF. The CDR3 DNA reads TGTGCCAGCAGCTTAGAGCCTGGGGGTCCCGGCACGCAGTATTTT.

This clone was observed a handful of times. The rearrangement joins TRBV23-1 to TRBJ1-2; D is unclear. TRBV23-1 is filed as an ORF, its function uncertain. Deletions cut 0 bases from V and 4 bases from J, with 15 bases between. CDR3 length: 16 residues. The CDR3 nucleotides are TGCGCCAGCAGTCAATCGAAGACATCCCGTCCCTATGGCTACACCTTC. Protein product: CASSQSKTSRPYGYTF.

The chain has TRBV27 and TRBJ1-2, with TRBD1 as a possible D gene (6 bases). The CDR3 is made up of 14 amino acids. Germline V CDR1 and CDR2: MNHEY, SMNVEV (reference sequence). Trimming took off 3 bases at V and 4 bases at J, with 12 bases between the two ends. The CDR3 nucleotides read TGTGCCAGCAGTTTGACTGGGGGCAGCTATGGCTACACCTTC. This encodes CASSLTGGSYGYTF.

The chain carries TRBV7-3 and TRBJ2-7; TRBD2 is a possible D gene (6 bases). Germline CDR1 reads SGHTA; CDR2 reads FQGTGA. The CDR3 is 13 amino acids. With 6 bases removed from V and 0 bases from J, the gap between germline ends came to 9 bases. The CDR3 spells CASSYGSSYEQYF. The CDR3 region has the DNA TGTGCCAGCAGTTACGGGAGCTCCTACGAGCAGTACTTC.

The genes are TRBV29-1 and TRBJ2-2; D is uncertain. The ends were cut back, 4 bases at V and 2 bases at J, with 11 bases in the middle. The CDR3 totals 14 residues. The germline V gene encodes CDR1 SQVTM and CDR2 ANQGSEA. For the CDR3, the DNA is TGCAGCGTTGGGCGGCAGATAAACACCGGGGAGCTGTTTTTT. Protein product: CSVGRQINTGELFF.

The chain recombines TRBV11-1 with TRBJ1-6, with D uncertain. The V and J ends lost 4 bases and 9 bases respectively, with 16 bases between them. CDR1 and CDR2 (germline): SGHAT, FQDESV (reference sequence). This CDR3 comprises 15 residues. The CDR3: CASSSTWTVSSPLHF. The CDR3 DNA reads as TGTGCCAGCAGCTCCACGTGGACGGTTAGTTCACCCCTCCACTTT.

The chain links TRBV6-5 to TRBJ1-2; a possible D gene is TRBD1 (6 bases). Trimming pared 8 bases from V and 2 bases from J, leaving 9 bases between. The CDR3 is 12 residues long. Germline CDR1 is MNHEY and CDR2 is SVGAGI. The CDR3 bases are TGTGCCAGCGGGACACAGAACTATGGCTACACCTTC. The encoded protein is CASGTQNYGYTF.

This chain joins TRBV6-5 and TRBJ2-7; TRBD1 might be the D (6 bases). The V gene lost 9 bases and the J gene lost 2 bases, with 14 bases spanning the gap. The CDR3 is 13 residues long. CDR1 and CDR2 from the germline V gene are MNHEY and SVGAGI. The CDR3 reads CASKKDSAYEQYF. CDR3 nucleotides: TGTGCCAGTAAAAAGGACAGTGCCTACGAGCAGTACTTC.